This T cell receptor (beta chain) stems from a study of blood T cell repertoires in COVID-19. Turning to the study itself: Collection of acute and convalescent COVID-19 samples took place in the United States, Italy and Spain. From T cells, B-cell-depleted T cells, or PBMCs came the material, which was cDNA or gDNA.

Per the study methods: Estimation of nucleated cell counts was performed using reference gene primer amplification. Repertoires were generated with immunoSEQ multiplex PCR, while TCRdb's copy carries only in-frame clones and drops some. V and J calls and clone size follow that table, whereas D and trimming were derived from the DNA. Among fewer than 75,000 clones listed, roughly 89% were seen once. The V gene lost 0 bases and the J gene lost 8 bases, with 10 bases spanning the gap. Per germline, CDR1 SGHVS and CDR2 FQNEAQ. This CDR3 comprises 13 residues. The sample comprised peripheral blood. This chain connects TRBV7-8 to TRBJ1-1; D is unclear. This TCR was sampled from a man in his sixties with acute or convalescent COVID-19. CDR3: CASSLALAGEAFF. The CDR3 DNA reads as TGTGCCAGCAGCTTAGCGCTAGCGGGGGAAGCTTTCTTT.